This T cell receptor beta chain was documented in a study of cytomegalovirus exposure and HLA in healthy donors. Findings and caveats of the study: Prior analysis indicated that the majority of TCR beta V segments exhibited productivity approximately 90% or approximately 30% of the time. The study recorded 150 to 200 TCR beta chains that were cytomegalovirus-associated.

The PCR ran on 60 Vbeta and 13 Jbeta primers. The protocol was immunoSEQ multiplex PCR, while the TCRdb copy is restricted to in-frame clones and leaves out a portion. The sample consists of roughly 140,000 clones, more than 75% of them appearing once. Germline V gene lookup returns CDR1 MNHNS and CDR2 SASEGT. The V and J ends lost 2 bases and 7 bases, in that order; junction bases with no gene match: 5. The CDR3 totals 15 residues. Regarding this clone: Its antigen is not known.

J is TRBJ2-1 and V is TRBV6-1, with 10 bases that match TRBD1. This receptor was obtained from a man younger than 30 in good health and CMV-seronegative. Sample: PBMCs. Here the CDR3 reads CASSERTGGKNEQFF. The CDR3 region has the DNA TGTGCCAGCAGTGAAAGGACAGGGGGAAAAAATGAGCAGTTCTTC.